This TCR beta chain is from a study of blood T cells in healthy people across ages. General study points: Across the age range, TCR beta diversity per million T cells fell in a roughly linear way. It was the long-lived donors that had more naive CD4+ cells and higher diversity than aged donors.

The CDR3 runs to 15 residues. Germline CDR1 DFQATT, CDR2 SNEGSKA (reference sequence). V lost 2 bases and J 0 bases, leaving 13 bases between the germline ends. A sample-barcoded 5' primer and a J-beta primer mix were used in a second PCR of roughly 7 to 11 cycles. TCRdb reprocessed the 5' RACE reads with MiXCR, giving one entry per CDR3 protein. The sample holds some 640,000 distinct CDR3 sequences, 49% seen once. With each sample, at least 6 micrograms of total RNA were extracted. Note on this clonotype: Its antigen remains unidentified.

The V and J genes are TRBV20-1 and TRBJ2-5; perhaps TRBD2 as D (6 bases). The specimen was blood. The sequence came from a woman aged 60-70 years in good health. The CDR3 nucleotides read TGCAGTGCTAGAAAGGCCGCTAGCGACCAAGAGACCCAGTACTTC. It specifies CSARKAASDQETQYF.